A selection of T cell receptor beta chains follows, all from one sample in a study of T cell repertoires in cytomegalovirus infection. TCRdb reanalysed the reads using MiXCR and keeps one entry per CDR3 protein. The table has hundreds of thousands of distinct CDR3 sequences, roughly 23% seen once. The sequenced material came from CD8+ T cells from PBMCs. Source of these receptors: a human donor in good health (CMV status not recorded). Some clones in this sample may be carry-over from other donors' samples. Both conserved end residues are part of each CDR3. The D gene is left open where the match is weak. Clone size is shown for a subset of rows, as once, few, many or a class of expanded clone.

TRBJ2-1 TRBV12-3/TRBV12-4 TRBD2 few TGTGCCAGCAGTTTAGATGGACTAGAACCCAATGAGCAGTTCTTC CASSLDGLEPNEQFF
TRBJ1-1 TRBV19 . few TGTGCCAGTAGTATAAATCGGGGTACGGACACTGAAGCTTTCTTT CASSINRGTDTEAFF
TRBJ2-5 TRBV25-1 TRBD2 few TGTGCCAGCAGTGAAGGGGAGGGAGAGACCCAGTACTTC CASSEGEGETQYF
TRBJ2-2 TRBV15 . few TGTGCCACCAGCAGAGGGGGGAGGGGGACAAACACCGGGGAGCTGTTTTTT CATSRGGRGTNTGELFF
TRBJ1-5 TRBV12-3/TRBV12-4 TRBD1 many TGTGCCAGCAGTTTAAGAGGGCAGGGGGCGAATTCGAGGCATCAGCCCCAGCATTTT CASSLRGQGANSRHQPQHF
TRBJ1-1 TRBV7-8 . many TGTGCCAGCAGCCCCCGCGGGCGTATGGTAGACACTGAAGCTTTCTTT CASSPRGRMVDTEAFF
TRBJ1-6 TRBV28 TRBD1 once TGTGCCAGCAGTGACAGGGGCGGTTCACCCCTCCACTTT CASSDRGGSPLHF
TRBJ2-3 TRBV29-1 TRBD2 . TGCAGCGTTGAAGGGACTAGGACTAGCACAGATACGCAGTATTTT CSVEGTRTSTDTQYF
TRBJ2-2 TRBV20-1 . . TGCAGTGCTAGAGATCTACAGTCCGGGGAGCTGTTTTTT CSARDLQSGELFF
TRBJ2-1 TRBV11-1 . . TGTGCCAGCAGCTTCTTAAAAAGGGTGGGGCACAATGAGCAGTTCTTC CASSFLKRVGHNEQFF
TRBJ1-1 TRBV7-9 . . TGTGCCAGCAGCTTACCCTCGAACCGGGAGGGTGGGAGCACTGAAGCTTTCTTT CASSLPSNREGGSTEAFF
TRBJ2-7 TRBV29-1 . . TGCAGCGTCCCTTCGACAGAAAAGGGAGTCTACGAGCAGTACTTC CSVPSTEKGVYEQYF
TRBJ2-4 TRBV6-6 . . TGTGCCAGCAGCGTCGTGGGGGGGCAAAACATTCAGTACTTC CASSVVGGQNIQYF
TRBJ1-5 TRBV19 . . TGTGCCAGTAGTATGGGGACAATGCTATTCCAGCCCCAGCATTTT CASSMGTMLFQPQHF
TRBJ2-1 TRBV11-2 TRBD2 few TGTGCCAGCCAGCCTAGCGGGGGCAATGAGCAGTTCTTC CASQPSGGNEQFF
TRBJ2-1 TRBV5-1 . . TGCGCCAGCATGGGCCCCACTAGAGTGCAGTTCTTC CASMGPTRVQFF
TRBJ1-1 TRBV7-3 . . TGTGCCAGCAGTGTAGATATGAACACTGAAGCTTTCTTT CASSVDMNTEAFF
TRBJ2-3 TRBV29-1 TRBD2 . TGCAGCGGCGGGGGAGATACGCAGTATTTT CSGGGDTQYF
TRBJ2-7 TRBV20-1 TRBD1 few TGCAGTGCTAACCCCGGGACAGCGAGAGCCTACGAGCAGTACTTC CSANPGTARAYEQYF
TRBJ1-1 TRBV2 . few TGTGCCAGCAGTGAATCAGGGGTGATGAACACTGAAGCTTTCTTT CASSESGVMNTEAFF
TRBJ2-1 TRBV7-2 TRBD2 many TGTGCCAGCAGTAAGAGAGGGATAGGGCTAGCGGGGGGACATGAGCAGTTCTTC CASSKRGIGLAGGHEQFF
TRBJ1-5 TRBV20-1 TRBD1 medium-sized TGCAGTGCTAGAGCGGCAGGGGGTTTGAGCAATCAGCCCCAGCATTTT CSARAAGGLSNQPQHF
TRBJ1-1 TRBV19 . few TGTGCCAGTAGTATTGGCCCTGAAGCTTTCTTT CASSIGPEAFF
TRBJ2-1 TRBV5-4 . . TGTGCCAGCAGCTTCGCGGGGTCTCACAATGAGCAGTTCTTC CASSFAGSHNEQFF
TRBJ2-2 TRBV19 TRBD1 . TGTGCCAGTAGCGGCAGGGGGTCCGGGGAGCTGTTTTTT CASSGRGSGELFF
TRBJ2-3 TRBV20-1 TRBD2 few TGCAGTGCTAGAGATTTGCGGGGGTTAGGTCGCACAGATACGCAGTATTTT CSARDLRGLGRTDTQYF
TRBJ2-7 TRBV20-1 . . TGCAGTGCTACGAGCCACGACACCTCCTACGAGCAGTACTTC CSATSHDTSYEQYF
TRBJ1-5 TRBV12-3/TRBV12-4 . many TGTGCCAGCAGTTTAGCTTTCCGGGGCAATCAGCCCCAGCATTTT CASSLAFRGNQPQHF
TRBJ2-1 TRBV27 TRBD2 . TGTGCCAGCAGTTTTGGTAGCGGGGGATTCAATGAGCAGTTCTTC CASSFGSGGFNEQFF